The 27 T cell receptor beta chains given below trace back to one sample, sequenced in a study of blood T cell repertoires in COVID-19. Libraries were prepared by immunoSEQ multiplex PCR; TCRdb keeps only in-frame clonotypes and omits some of them. The profile shows about 160,000 clones, 80% to 95% of them singletons. Material: peripheral blood. These receptors all stem from a young man with COVID-19, enrolled during active disease.

The V and J genes are TRBV6-1 and TRBJ1-1; 7 nucleotides match TRBD1. Germline assignment: CDR1 MNHNS and CDR2 SASEGT. The CDR3 has 14 residues. V was pared by 1 base and J by 11 bases, with 10 bases of the junction left unmatched. CDR3 residues: CASSEGQGSPLAFF. CDR3 DNA sequence: TGTGCCAGCAGTGAAGGACAGGGTTCCCCTTTGGCTTTCTTT.

The chain links TRBV29-1 to TRBJ2-5, with 8 nucleotides matching TRBD2. V was pared by 3 bases and J by 5 bases, with 2 bases of the junction left unmatched. This CDR3 contains 12 residues. Germline V CDR1 and CDR2: SQVTM, ANQGSEA. The CDR3 DNA reads as TGCAGCGTTGATCCGGGGGGGGAGACCCAGTACTTC. Protein product: CSVDPGGETQYF.

This clone came up once. V and J are TRBV5-1 and TRBJ1-5; 9 bases line up with TRBD1. The CDR3 length is 14 residues. Trimming cost V 4 bases and J 7 bases; bases outside gene matches: 6. Germline lookup yields CDR1 SGHRS and CDR2 YFSETQ. Written as DNA, the CDR3 is TGCGCCAGCAGCAAGGGGGGACAGGGCCAGCCCCAGCATTTT. It translates to CASSKGGQGQPQHF.

The V and J genes are TRBV28 and TRBJ2-7, with D hard to call. Between the trimmed V and J ends, which lost 2 bases and 3 bases, there was a span of 5 bases. CDR1 is MDHEN, CDR2 SYDVKM, per germline. The CDR3 has 12 residues. This chain's CDR3 is CASSLVFYEQYF. As DNA, the CDR3 is TGTGCCAGCAGTTTAGTCTTCTACGAGCAGTACTTC. Looking up the rest from reference TRBV28 and TRBJ2-7 gives the full variable domain: DVKVTQSSRYLVKRTGEKVFLECVQDMDHENMFWYRQDPGLGLRLIYFSYDVKMKEKGDIPEGYSVSREKKERFSLILESASTNQTSMYLCASSLVFYEQYFGPGTRLTVT.

The chain is built from TRBV7-2 and TRBJ1-3; D perhaps matches TRBD1 (6 bases). Trimming left V 1 base short and J 1 base short, with 11 bases between. CDR3 length: 16 amino acids. Germline loops: CDR1 SGHTA, CDR2 FQGNSA. The CDR3 protein is CASSLVVGGSGNTIYF. As DNA, the CDR3 is TGTGCCAGCAGCTTAGTGGTAGGGGGATCTGGAAACACCATATATTTT.

This chain links TRBV7-8 with TRBJ2-1; D may be TRBD2 (7 bases). Trimming cost V 1 base and J 5 bases, with 15 bases left between them. Germline CDR1 SGHVS, CDR2 FQNEAQ. The CDR3 consists of 16 residues. This chain's CDR3 is CASSLDLGGHDNEQFF. DNA for the CDR3: TGTGCCAGCAGCTTAGATTTGGGGGGGCATGACAATGAGCAGTTCTTC.

The chain couples TRBV2 to TRBJ1-2; the D is unclear. CDR3 length: 12 amino acids. V dropped 10 bases and J dropped 2 bases, with 11 bases sitting between them. Germline V lookup: CDR1 SNHLY, CDR2 FYNNEI. DNA of the CDR3: TGTGCCATCACACCTCGAAACTATGGCTACACCTTC. Residues: CAITPRNYGYTF.

V gene TRBV29-1 combines with J gene TRBJ1-1; D gene unclear. The CDR3 is 13 amino acids. Per germline, CDR1 SQVTM and CDR2 ANQGSEA. Trimming took off 7 bases at V and 5 bases at J, with 17 bases between the two ends. CDR3 loop: CSAKQSQGTEAFF. Written as DNA, the CDR3 is TGCAGCGCAAAACAGTCCCAAGGAACTGAAGCTTTCTTT.

The rearrangement joins TRBV9 to TRBJ1-4; TRBD1 matches at 7 bases. The CDR3 has 15 amino acids. The J segment lost 3 bases and the V segment lost 7 bases, leaving 9 bases of the junction unmatched. Per germline, CDR1 SGDLS and CDR2 YYNGEE. CDR3 bases: TGTGCCAGCGCCTACAGGGGCTCGGCTAATGAAAAACTGTTTTTT. This codes for CASAYRGSANEKLFF.

The chain employs TRBV4-2 and TRBJ1-2, with D possibly matching TRBD1 (6 bases). V lost 4 bases to trimming and J lost 3 bases, with 15 bases between them. Germline assignment: CDR1 LGHNA and CDR2 YNFKEQ. This CDR3 comprises 15 residues. The CDR3 DNA reads TGTGCCAGCAGCCCCAAGGGCAGGGGTGACTATGGCTACACCTTC. It is translated as CASSPKGRGDYGYTF.

The chain couples TRBV6-6 to TRBJ2-1; TRBD1 matches 12 bases. Germline loops: CDR1 MNHNY, CDR2 SVGAGI (reference sequence). Trimming took 5 bases from V and 3 from J; bases not matched to a gene: 11. The CDR3 has 18 amino acids. This CDR3 reads CASSHAPGTGGVYNEQFF. The DNA for the CDR3 is TGTGCCAGCAGTCATGCCCCCGGGACAGGGGGCGTCTACAATGAGCAGTTCTTC.

J is TRBJ2-7 and V is TRBV28; 7 positions agree with TRBD2. V lost 2 bases, J lost 0 bases, and 7 bases stayed unmatched. The germline V gene has CDR1 MDHEN and CDR2 SYDVKM. This CDR3 comprises 16 residues. Here the CDR3 DNA reads TGTGCCAGCAGTTTACTCTTAGCGGGCAGCTCCTACGAGCAGTACTTC. Protein product: CASSLLLAGSSYEQYF.

CDR3 region: CSVDREGFTGELFF. For the CDR3, the DNA is TGCAGCGTGGACAGGGAGGGATTCACCGGGGAGCTGTTTTTT. This chain joins TRBV29-1 and TRBJ2-2; D possibly corresponds to TRBD1 (8 bases). Germline-derived CDR1 and CDR2 are SQVTM and ANQGSEA. Trimming shortened V by 6 bases and J by 4 bases, and 15 bases separated the two germline ends. The CDR3 length is 14 residues.

V is TRBV5-1 and J is TRBJ1-2, with D maybe TRBD1 (5 bases). V was cut by 3 bases and J by 8 bases, with 11 bases left in between. Per the germline V gene, CDR1 is SGHRS and CDR2 is YFSETQ. CDR3 length: 12 residues. CDR3 sequence: CASSSGGRGYTF. In DNA form, the CDR3 reads TGCGCCAGCAGCTCGGGGGGTAGAGGCTACACCTTC.

The V call is TRBV27, the J call TRBJ2-1, with 9 bases that match TRBD2. Trimming took 6 bases from V and 6 from J; bases not matched to a gene: 9. CDR1 is MNHEY, CDR2 SMNVEV, per germline (reference sequence). The CDR3 runs 15 residues. In nucleotides, the CDR3 is TGTGCCAGCAGGTCGGGCGGGGGGGCTCCCAATGAGCAGTTCTTC. It yields the protein CASRSGGGAPNEQFF.

By its share, this clone is medium-sized. CDR3 nucleotide sequence: TGTGCCAGCGGCGAAGCGGAGGGGGCGGATGAGCAGTTCTTC. It yields the protein CASGEAEGADEQFF. This chain links TRBV27 with TRBJ2-1, with D possibly matching TRBD1 (7 bases). The CDR3 has 14 residues. Trimming took 8 bases from V and 8 from J, leaving 19 bases between them. Germline CDR1 MNHEY, CDR2 SMNVEV (reference sequence).

The rearrangement uses TRBV7-3 and TRBJ2-6; D is uncertain. The germline CDR1 and CDR2 sequences are SGHTA and FQGTGA. CDR3 length: 14 residues. Trimming removed 4 bases from V and 2 bases from J, with 6 bases in between. The CDR3 DNA reads TGTGCCAGCAGCTCTATCCCTGGGGCCAACGTCCTGACTTTC. Translating gives CASSSIPGANVLTF.

The rearrangement uses TRBV11-1 and TRBJ2-1; D perhaps matches TRBD2 (6 bases). Trimming shortened V by 5 bases and J by 9 bases, and 20 bases separated the two germline ends. Germline lookup yields CDR1 SGHAT and CDR2 FQDESV (reference sequence). CDR3 length: 15 amino acids. This CDR3 is CASSASRPGRGEQFF. CDR3 sequence (DNA): TGTGCCAGCAGCGCCTCCCGGCCAGGGCGGGGTGAGCAGTTCTTC. The complete variable domain, with remaining parts taken from reference TRBV11-1 and TRBJ2-1, reads EAEVAQSPRYKITEKSQAVAFWCDPISGHATLYWYRQILGQGPELLVQFQDESVVDDSQLPKDRFSAERLKGVDSTLKIQPAELGDSAMYLCASSASRPGRGEQFFGPGTRLTVL.

V gene TRBV6-5 combines with J gene TRBJ1-1; no clear D gene. The CDR3 covers 13 residues. CDR1 MNHEY and CDR2 SVGAGI come from the germline V gene. V was pared by 3 bases and J by 2 bases, with 7 bases between. The DNA for the CDR3 is TGTGCCAGCAGTTATCGCGGAAACACTGAAGCTTTCTTT. It is translated as CASSYRGNTEAFF.

The chain uses TRBV27 and TRBJ1-1; a possible D gene is TRBD1 (5 bases). Germline V gives CDR1 MNHEY, CDR2 SMNVEV (reference sequence). The germline V and J ends were trimmed by 3 bases and 0 bases, with 17 bases remaining between them. The CDR3 sequence is 17 residues long. CDR3 sequence reads: CASSFRRGWGVNTEAFF. The CDR3 coding sequence is TGTGCCAGCAGTTTCCGGCGGGGGTGGGGGGTGAACACTGAAGCTTTCTTT.

This clone was recorded only once. V gene TRBV27 combines with J gene TRBJ2-7; 7 nucleotides align to TRBD2. The germline V gene has CDR1 MNHEY and CDR2 SMNVEV (reference sequence). Trimming removed 2 bases from V and 0 bases from J; junction bases left unmatched: 7. CDR3 length: 16 amino acids. DNA for the CDR3: TGTGCCAGCAGTTTAGGGGGAGGGCTCAGCTCCTACGAGCAGTACTTC. Protein: CASSLGGGLSSYEQYF.

The gene calls are TRBV29-1 and TRBJ1-2; the D gene is possibly TRBD1 (5 bases). V was cut by 5 bases and J by 3 bases, with 13 bases left in between. The CDR3 is made up of 13 amino acids. Germline V gives CDR1 SQVTM, CDR2 ANQGSEA. The CDR3 DNA reads as TGCAGCGTTAGTAGTACAGGCCACTATGGCTACACCTTC. As protein: CSVSSTGHYGYTF.

The chain has TRBV7-9 and TRBJ2-7; 8 nucleotides line up with TRBD2. This CDR3 is 18 amino acids long. The junction had 14 bases not matched to a gene; V was cut back by 4 bases and J by 0 bases. Looked up from germline, CDR1 is SEHNR and CDR2 is FQNEAQ (reference sequence). DNA for the CDR3: TGTGCCAGCAGCTATAGTGGGGATCGCGGGAGGAGCTCCTACGAGCAGTACTTC. Residues: CASSYSGDRGRSSYEQYF.

This chain joins TRBV6-5 and TRBJ1-1; D might be TRBD1 (5 bases). Germline V gives CDR1 MNHEY, CDR2 SVGAGI. The CDR3 runs to 15 residues. V shed 2 bases and J shed 1 base, with 11 bases lying between them. CDR3 in amino acids: CASSYREGSNTEAFF. In DNA form, the CDR3 reads TGTGCCAGCAGTTACAGGGAGGGGTCGAACACTGAAGCTTTCTTT.

The chain joins TRBV9 to TRBJ2-1, with D perhaps TRBD1 (6 bases). V shed 3 bases and J shed 4 bases, with 8 bases lying between them. Germline V CDR1 and CDR2: SGDLS, YYNGEE. The CDR3 has 13 amino acids. The CDR3 loop reads CASSARGYNEQFF. The CDR3 DNA reads as TGTGCCAGCAGCGCGAGGGGGTACAATGAGCAGTTCTTC.

The J gene is TRBJ2-3, the V gene TRBV11-2, with D perhaps matching TRBD2 (6 bases). Germline values: CDR1 SGHAT, CDR2 FQNNGV. This CDR3 has 15 residues. Trimming pared 1 base from V and 3 bases from J, leaving 11 bases between. CDR3 in amino acids: CASSLVPGTTDTQYF. The CDR3 region has the DNA TGTGCCAGCAGCTTAGTTCCCGGGACTACAGATACGCAGTATTTT.

This clone showed up just once. The genes are TRBV18 and TRBJ1-1, with D maybe TRBD1 (5 bases). Trimming removed 1 base from V and 1 base from J, with 10 bases in between. Germline CDR1 reads KGHSH; CDR2 reads LQKENI. This CDR3 contains 15 residues. The CDR3 DNA is TGTGCCAGCTCACCACGAGACAGACCGAACACTGAAGCTTTCTTT. It codes for CASSPRDRPNTEAFF.